Listed below are T cell receptor beta chains from one sample, sequenced in a study of Ad26.COV2.S vaccination and SARS-CoV-2 variants. TCRdb keeps only in-frame clones here, not all; method: immunoSEQ multiplex PCR. The sample has approximately 420,000 clones, 70% to 90% seen once. The sample was peripheral blood, taken in a trial of Ad26.COV2.S vaccine versus placebo. The receptors come from a person aged 18-65 years who received the Ad26.COV2.S COVID-19 vaccine or a placebo. CDR3s include the opening cysteine and the closing phenylalanine or tryptophan. A D gene is named only where the DNA matches it firmly. A clone size is listed for some rows: how often the clone was seen (once, few, many), or a class if it is expanded.

D,J,size,V,CDR3,DNA
TRBD1,TRBJ2-3,.,TRBV2,CASSVTGGTDTQYF,TGTGCCAGCAGTGTTACAGGGGGCACAGATACGCAGTATTTT
.,TRBJ1-1,.,TRBV2,CASAGFTEAFF,TGTGCCAGCGCGGGTTTCACTGAAGCTTTCTTT
.,TRBJ1-2,.,TRBV14,CASSRMVGNYGYTF,TGTGCCAGCAGCCGTATGGTGGGGAACTATGGCTACACCTTC
TRBD1,TRBJ2-7,.,TRBV2,CASRDGQGGYEQYF,TGTGCCAGCAGAGACGGACAGGGGGGCTACGAGCAGTACTTC
.,TRBJ1-2,.,TRBV12-5,CASGSGSSNGYTF,TGTGCTAGTGGCTCCGGCTCCTCAAATGGCTACACCTTC
TRBD1,TRBJ1-6,.,TRBV7-9,CASSLVQGGNSPLHF,TGTGCCAGCAGCTTAGTGCAGGGGGGAAATTCACCCCTCCACTTT
.,TRBJ2-7,.,TRBV5-1,CASSLGIRAEQYF,TGCGCCAGCAGCTTGGGTATCCGGGCGGAGCAGTACTTC
.,TRBJ2-2,.,TRBV6-5,CASRREVPDTGELFF,TGTGCCAGCAGGAGGGAGGTACCGGACACCGGGGAGCTGTTTTTT
TRBD2,TRBJ2-1,.,TRBV5-6,CASVRLAGHNEQFF,TGTGCCAGCGTCAGACTAGCGGGCCACAATGAGCAGTTCTTC
.,TRBJ2-3,.,TRBV4-1,CASSQEGAGTWVHTQYF,TGCGCCAGCAGCCAAGAAGGGGCCGGGACCTGGGTCCATACGCAGTATTTT
.,TRBJ1-2,.,TRBV19,CASSGTNPISGYGYTF,TGTGCCAGTAGTGGGACTAACCCGATAAGTGGCTATGGCTACACCTTC
TRBD1,TRBJ1-4,.,TRBV10-3,CAISPTKGQTNEKLFF,TGTGCCATCAGTCCCACAAAGGGACAGACTAATGAAAAACTGTTTTTT
.,TRBJ1-5,many,TRBV19,CASSTQSLRDQPQHF,TGTGCCAGTAGTACCCAGTCCCTCAGGGACCAGCCCCAGCATTTT
TRBD2,TRBJ2-3,once,TRBV18,CASSPVASGSTDTQYF,TGTGCCAGCTCACCGGTGGCTAGCGGTAGCACAGATACGCAGTATTTT
.,TRBJ1-5,once,TRBV19,CASSIDGDKRYSNQPQHF,TGTGCCAGTAGTATAGATGGGGACAAGCGGTATAGCAATCAGCCCCAGCATTTT
.,TRBJ1-2,.,TRBV18,CASSPPTGDYGYTF,TGTGCCAGCTCACCACCCACAGGAGACTATGGCTACACCTTC
TRBD2,TRBJ2-7,.,TRBV6-2/TRBV6-3,CASSYVAGNYEQYF,TGTGCCAGCAGTTACGTAGCGGGGAACTACGAGCAGTACTTC
.,TRBJ2-1,few,TRBV7-9,CASSLLLGVNEQFF,TGTGCCAGCAGCTTACTTCTGGGGGTAAATGAGCAGTTCTTC
.,TRBJ1-1,.,TRBV27,CASKRDATEAFF,TGTGCCAGCAAGCGGGACGCGACTGAAGCTTTCTTT
.,TRBJ1-1,.,TRBV2,CASSDRGYIMNTEAFF,TGTGCCAGCAGTGACAGGGGATATATTATGAACACTGAAGCTTTCTTT
TRBD1,TRBJ2-7,.,TRBV19,CASSARQGNYEQYF,TGTGCCAGTAGTGCTCGACAGGGTAATTACGAGCAGTACTTC
.,TRBJ2-7,.,TRBV6-5,CASSLSRINYEQYF,TGTGCCAGCAGTTTGTCCCGAATCAACTACGAGCAGTACTTC
TRBD2,TRBJ2-7,.,TRBV5-1,CASSRIAGSSYEQYF,TGCGCCAGCAGCCGGATAGCGGGGAGCTCCTACGAGCAGTACTTC
TRBD2,TRBJ2-3,once,TRBV5-4,CASSQIETSGVTDTQYF,TGTGCCAGCAGCCAAATAGAGACTAGCGGGGTAACAGATACGCAGTATTTT
TRBD2,TRBJ2-3,.,TRBV7-2,CASSPSGGTDTQYF,TGTGCCAGCAGTCCTAGCGGGGGCACAGATACGCAGTATTTT
TRBD1,TRBJ2-1,.,TRBV19,CASSIARQGNNEQFF,TGTGCCAGTAGTATTGCGAGACAGGGGAACAATGAGCAGTTCTTC
TRBD2,TRBJ2-1,.,TRBV2,CASILLALDNEQFF,TGTGCCAGCATATTACTAGCGTTAGACAATGAGCAGTTCTTC
.,TRBJ2-5,.,TRBV19,CASSPGYGGETQYF,TGTGCCAGTAGCCCGGGGTACGGAGGGGAGACCCAGTACTTC
.,TRBJ2-7,.,TRBV7-2,CASSLVSYEQYF,TGTGCCAGCAGCTTAGTATCGTACGAGCAGTACTTC
.,TRBJ1-3,.,TRBV5-1,CASSFSTRGSGNTIYF,TGCGCCAGCAGCTTCTCGACCAGGGGCTCTGGAAACACCATATATTTT
TRBD1,TRBJ1-2,few,TRBV7-2,CASSSWDRGHYGYTF,TGTGCCAGCAGCTCCTGGGACAGGGGCCACTATGGCTACACCTTC
TRBD1,TRBJ1-6,.,TRBV6-5,CASNKDRAGSPLHF,TGTGCCAGCAATAAGGACAGGGCCGGGTCACCCCTCCACTTT
TRBD1,TRBJ1-2,.,TRBV7-6,CASSLGPGQGGERNYGYTF,TGTGCCAGCAGCTTAGGTCCGGGACAGGGTGGAGAACGGAACTATGGCTACACCTTC
.,TRBJ1-2,.,TRBV4-1,CASSSTGLAYGYTF,TGCGCCAGCAGCTCGACAGGTTTAGCCTATGGCTACACCTTC
.,TRBJ2-2,.,TRBV6-5,CASSSQGRGELFF,TGTGCCAGCAGTTCACAGGGGAGGGGGGAGCTGTTTTTT
.,TRBJ1-5,.,TRBV5-5,CASSLPRLRHF,TGTGCCAGCAGCTTACCCAGGCTCCGGCATTTT
.,TRBJ1-5,.,TRBV6-1,CASSETPLTGWGQPQHF,TGTGCCAGCAGTGAAACCCCCTTGACAGGTTGGGGGCAGCCCCAGCATTTT
.,TRBJ1-2,.,TRBV5-1,CASSLDGLAHGGYTF,TGCGCCAGCAGCTTGGATGGCCTGGCACACGGCGGCTACACCTTC
.,TRBJ1-1,.,TRBV2,CASPSPLNTEAFF,TGTGCCAGCCCGTCTCCACTGAACACTGAAGCTTTCTTT
TRBD1,TRBJ1-4,.,TRBV7-7,CASSPYYGTGGEKLFF,TGTGCCAGCAGCCCTTATTACGGGACAGGGGGTGAAAAACTGTTTTTT